The T cell receptor beta chain described here comes from a study of blood T cell repertoires in COVID-19. Libraries were prepared by immunoSEQ multiplex PCR; TCRdb keeps only in-frame clonotypes and omits some of them. Of a few hundred thousand clones in the sample, roughly 87% were seen once. The CDR3 sequence is 14 residues long. Per germline, CDR1 LNHDA and CDR2 SQIVND (reference sequence). V lost 9 bases and J lost 0, with 12 bases in between. Recovery meant two consecutive negative NP/OP PCR tests, professional clearance, or resolved symptoms. The chain employs TRBV19 and TRBJ1-3; maybe TRBD1 (6 bases). Specimen: PBMCs or T cells enriched from blood (not recorded which). The TCR comes from a young woman who had recovered from COVID-19. The CDR3: CASRGLHSGNTIYF. The CDR3 nucleotides are TGTGCCAGCAGGGGCCTACACTCTGGAAACACCATATATTTT. The variable domain in full, completed from reference TRBV19 and TRBJ1-3, reads DGGITQSPKYLFRKEGQNVTLSCEQNLNHDAMYWYRQDPGQGLRLIYYSQIVNDFQKGDIAEGYSVSREKKESFPLTVTSAQKNPTAFYLCASRGLHSGNTIYFGEGSWLTVV.